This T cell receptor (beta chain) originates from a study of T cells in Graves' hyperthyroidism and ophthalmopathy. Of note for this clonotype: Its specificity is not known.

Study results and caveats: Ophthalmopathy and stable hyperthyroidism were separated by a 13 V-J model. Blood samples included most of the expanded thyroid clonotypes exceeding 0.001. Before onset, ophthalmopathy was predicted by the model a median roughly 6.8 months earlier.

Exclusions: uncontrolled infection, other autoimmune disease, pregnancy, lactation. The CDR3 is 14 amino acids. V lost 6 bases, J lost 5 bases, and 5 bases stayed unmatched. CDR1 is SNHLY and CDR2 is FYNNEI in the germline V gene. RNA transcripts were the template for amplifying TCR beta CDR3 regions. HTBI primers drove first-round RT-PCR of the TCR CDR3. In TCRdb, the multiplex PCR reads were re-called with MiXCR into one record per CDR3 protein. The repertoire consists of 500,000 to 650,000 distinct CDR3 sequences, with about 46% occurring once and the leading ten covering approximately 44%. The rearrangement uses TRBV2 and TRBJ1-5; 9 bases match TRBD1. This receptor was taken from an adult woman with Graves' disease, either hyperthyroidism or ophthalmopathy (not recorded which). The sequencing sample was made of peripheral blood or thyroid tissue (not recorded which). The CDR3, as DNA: TGTGCCAGCAGCGGACAGGGGTCCCATCAGCCCCAGCATTTT. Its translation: CASSGQGSHQPQHF.